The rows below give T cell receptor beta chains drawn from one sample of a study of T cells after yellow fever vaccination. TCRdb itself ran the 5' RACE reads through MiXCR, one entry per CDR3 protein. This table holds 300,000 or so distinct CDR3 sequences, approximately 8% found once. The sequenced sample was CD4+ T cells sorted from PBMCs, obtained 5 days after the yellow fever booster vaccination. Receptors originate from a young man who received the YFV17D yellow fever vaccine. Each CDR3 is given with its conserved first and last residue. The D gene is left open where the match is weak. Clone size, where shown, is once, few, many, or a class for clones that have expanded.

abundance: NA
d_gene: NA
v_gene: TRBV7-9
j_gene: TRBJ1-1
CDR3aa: CASSSATFHMNTEAFF
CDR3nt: TGTGCCAGCAGCTCAGCAACCTTTCACATGAACACTGAAGCTTTCTTT

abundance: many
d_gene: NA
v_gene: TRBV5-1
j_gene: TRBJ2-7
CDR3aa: CASRGRGPDHYEQYF
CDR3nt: TGCGCCAGCAGGGGTCGAGGACCTGACCACTACGAGCAGTACTTC

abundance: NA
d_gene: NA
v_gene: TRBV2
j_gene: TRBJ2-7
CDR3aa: CASTWTQVGEQYF
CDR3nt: TGTGCCAGCACCTGGACCCAGGTGGGCGAGCAGTACTTC

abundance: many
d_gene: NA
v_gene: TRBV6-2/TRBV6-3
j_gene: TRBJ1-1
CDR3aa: CATKWDTEAFF
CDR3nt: TGTGCCACCAAGTGGGACACTGAAGCTTTCTTT

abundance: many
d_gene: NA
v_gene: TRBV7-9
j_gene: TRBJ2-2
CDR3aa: CASSPRRGGNTGELFF
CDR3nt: TGTGCCAGCAGTCCCAGGCGAGGCGGCAACACCGGGGAGCTGTTTTTT

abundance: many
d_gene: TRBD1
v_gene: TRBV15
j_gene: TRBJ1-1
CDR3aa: CATSRDRGQGNTEAFF
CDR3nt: TGTGCCACCAGCAGAGATAGGGGACAGGGGAACACTGAAGCTTTCTTT

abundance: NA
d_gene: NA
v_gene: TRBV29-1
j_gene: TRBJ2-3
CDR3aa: CSVVGGVTDTQYF
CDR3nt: TGCAGCGTTGTAGGGGGAGTCACAGATACGCAGTATTTT

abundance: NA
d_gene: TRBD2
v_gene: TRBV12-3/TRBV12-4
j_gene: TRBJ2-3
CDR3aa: CALGGGNTDTQYF
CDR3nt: TGTGCCCTAGGCGGGGGGAACACAGATACGCAGTATTTT

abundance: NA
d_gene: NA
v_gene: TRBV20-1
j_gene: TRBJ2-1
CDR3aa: CSARGTINEQFF
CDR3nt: TGCAGTGCCAGAGGTACGATCAATGAGCAGTTCTTC

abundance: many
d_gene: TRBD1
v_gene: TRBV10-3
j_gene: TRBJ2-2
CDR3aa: CAIRGTANTGELFF
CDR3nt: TGTGCCATCAGGGGGACAGCCAACACCGGGGAGCTGTTTTTT

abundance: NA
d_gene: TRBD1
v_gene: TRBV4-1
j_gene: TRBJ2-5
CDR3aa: CASSQGPETGGETQYF
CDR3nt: TGCGCCAGCAGCCAAGGCCCCGAGACAGGGGGAGAGACCCAGTACTTC

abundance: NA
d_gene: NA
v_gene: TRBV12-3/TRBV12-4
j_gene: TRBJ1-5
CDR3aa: CASSWERGDQPQHF
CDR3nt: TGTGCCAGCAGTTGGGAACGGGGAGATCAGCCCCAGCATTTT

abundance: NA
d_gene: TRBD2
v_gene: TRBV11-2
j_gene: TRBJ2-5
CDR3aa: CASSSGLAVGETQYF
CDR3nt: TGTGCCAGCAGCTCGGGACTAGCGGTAGGAGAGACCCAGTACTTC

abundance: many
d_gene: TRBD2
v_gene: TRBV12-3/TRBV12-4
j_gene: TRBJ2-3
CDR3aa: CASSLVPGGSTDTQYF
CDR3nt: TGTGCCAGCAGTTTGGTTCCGGGGGGGAGCACAGATACGCAGTATTTT

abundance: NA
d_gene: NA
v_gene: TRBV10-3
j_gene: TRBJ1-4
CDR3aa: CAIRSGAGNEKLFF
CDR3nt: TGTGCCATCAGATCGGGGGCGGGAAATGAAAAACTGTTTTTT

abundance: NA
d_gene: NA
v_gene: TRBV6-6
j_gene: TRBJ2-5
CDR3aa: CASSYKVAPRGEQETQYF
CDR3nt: TGTGCCAGCAGTTACAAAGTAGCGCCTAGGGGGGAACAAGAGACCCAGTACTTC

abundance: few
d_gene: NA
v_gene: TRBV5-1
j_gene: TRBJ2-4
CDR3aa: CASSLVRGADIQYF
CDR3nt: TGCGCCAGCAGCTTGGTGAGGGGGGCGGACATTCAGTACTTC

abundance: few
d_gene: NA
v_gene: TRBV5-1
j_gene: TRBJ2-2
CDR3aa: CASSLGVRYTGELFF
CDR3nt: TGCGCCAGCAGCTTGGGGGTGAGATACACCGGGGAGCTGTTTTTT

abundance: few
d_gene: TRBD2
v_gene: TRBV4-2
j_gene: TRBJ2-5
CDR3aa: CASSNSGGSTQETQYF
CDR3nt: TGTGCCAGCAGCAATAGCGGGGGGTCCACCCAAGAGACCCAGTACTTC

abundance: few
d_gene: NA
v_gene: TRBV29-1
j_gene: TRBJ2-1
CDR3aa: CSVGERLDPNEQFF
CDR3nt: TGCAGCGTTGGAGAAAGACTAGATCCCAATGAGCAGTTCTTC

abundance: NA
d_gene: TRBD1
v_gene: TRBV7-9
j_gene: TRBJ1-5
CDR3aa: CASSLQGSSNQPQHF
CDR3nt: TGTGCCAGCAGCCTACAGGGGTCTAGCAATCAGCCCCAGCATTTT

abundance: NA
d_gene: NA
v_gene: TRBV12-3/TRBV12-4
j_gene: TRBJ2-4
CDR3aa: CASSPAQGKNIQYF
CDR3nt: TGTGCCAGCAGTCCTGCTCAGGGGAAAAACATTCAGTACTTC

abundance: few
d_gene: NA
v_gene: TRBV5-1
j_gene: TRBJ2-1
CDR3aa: CASSGGAPSYNEQFF
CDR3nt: TGCGCCAGCAGTGGGGGAGCGCCCTCCTACAATGAGCAGTTCTTC

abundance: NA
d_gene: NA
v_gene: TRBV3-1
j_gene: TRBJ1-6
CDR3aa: CASRGLGDNSPLHF
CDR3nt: TGTGCCAGCAGGGGGCTAGGGGATAATTCACCCCTCCACTTT

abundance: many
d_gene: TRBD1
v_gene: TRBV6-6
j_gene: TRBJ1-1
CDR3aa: CASSLDRDQWWTEAFF
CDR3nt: TGTGCCAGCAGCCTAGACAGGGACCAATGGTGGACTGAAGCTTTCTTT

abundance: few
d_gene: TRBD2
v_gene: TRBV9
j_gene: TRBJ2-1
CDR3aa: CASSYSGGAYNEQFF
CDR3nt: TGTGCCAGCAGCTATAGCGGGGGGGCCTACAATGAGCAGTTCTTC

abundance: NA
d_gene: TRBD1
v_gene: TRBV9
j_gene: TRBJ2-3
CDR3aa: CASSAQGWADTQYF
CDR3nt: TGTGCCAGCAGCGCACAGGGGTGGGCTGATACGCAGTATTTT

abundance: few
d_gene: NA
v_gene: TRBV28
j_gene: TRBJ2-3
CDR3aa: CASSLLTDTQYF
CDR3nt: TGTGCCAGCAGTTTACTCACAGATACGCAGTATTTT

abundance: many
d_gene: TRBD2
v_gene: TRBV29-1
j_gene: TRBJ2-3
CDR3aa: CSVASGGYTDTQYF
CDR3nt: TGCAGCGTTGCTAGCGGGGGCTACACAGATACGCAGTATTTT

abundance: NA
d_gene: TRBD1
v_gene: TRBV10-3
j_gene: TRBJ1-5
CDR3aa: CAISGQGSNQPQHF
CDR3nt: TGTGCCATCAGTGGACAGGGGAGCAATCAGCCCCAGCATTTT

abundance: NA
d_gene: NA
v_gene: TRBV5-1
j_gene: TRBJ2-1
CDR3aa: CASSGTKRGQYNEQFF
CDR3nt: TGCGCCAGCAGCGGGACAAAGCGGGGACAATACAATGAGCAGTTCTTC

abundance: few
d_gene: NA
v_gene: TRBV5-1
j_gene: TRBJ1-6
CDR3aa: CASSLYNSPLHF
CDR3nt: TGCGCCAGCAGCTTGTATAATTCACCCCTCCACTTT

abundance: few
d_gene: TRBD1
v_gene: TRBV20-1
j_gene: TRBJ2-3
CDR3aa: CSAMGQGWTDTQYF
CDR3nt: TGCAGTGCTATGGGACAGGGTTGGACAGATACGCAGTATTTT

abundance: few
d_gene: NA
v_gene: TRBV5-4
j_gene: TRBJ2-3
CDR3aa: CASSLSLTDTQYF
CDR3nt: TGTGCCAGCAGCTTATCCCTCACAGATACGCAGTATTTT

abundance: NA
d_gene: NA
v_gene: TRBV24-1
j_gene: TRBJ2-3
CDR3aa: CATSDPKDGGDTQYF
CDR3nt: TGTGCCACCAGTGATCCCAAGGACGGGGGAGATACGCAGTATTTT

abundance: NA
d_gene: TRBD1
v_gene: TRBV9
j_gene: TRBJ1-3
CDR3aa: CASSAGTGDVGNTIYF
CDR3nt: TGTGCCAGCAGCGCTGGGACAGGGGACGTCGGAAACACCATATATTTT

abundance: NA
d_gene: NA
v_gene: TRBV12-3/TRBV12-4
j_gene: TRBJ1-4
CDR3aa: CASSPPGTTNEKLFF
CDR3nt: TGTGCCAGCAGTCCCCCAGGAACAACTAATGAAAAACTGTTTTTT

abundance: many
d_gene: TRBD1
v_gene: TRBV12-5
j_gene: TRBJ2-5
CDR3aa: CASGLGVTGGHQETQYF
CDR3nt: TGTGCTAGTGGTTTGGGAGTAACAGGGGGCCACCAAGAGACCCAGTACTTC

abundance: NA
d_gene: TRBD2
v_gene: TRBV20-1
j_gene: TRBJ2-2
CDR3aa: CSADSGGAAGELFF
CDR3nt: TGCAGTGCAGATAGCGGGGGGGCTGCCGGGGAGCTGTTTTTT

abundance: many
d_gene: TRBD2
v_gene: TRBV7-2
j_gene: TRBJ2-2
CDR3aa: CASSFSGGGTGELFF
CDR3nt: TGTGCCAGCAGCTTCAGCGGGGGCGGCACCGGGGAGCTGTTTTTT

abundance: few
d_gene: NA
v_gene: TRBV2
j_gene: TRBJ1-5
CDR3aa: CASTNGGVNQPQHF
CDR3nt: TGTGCCAGCACCAACGGAGGAGTCAATCAGCCCCAGCATTTT